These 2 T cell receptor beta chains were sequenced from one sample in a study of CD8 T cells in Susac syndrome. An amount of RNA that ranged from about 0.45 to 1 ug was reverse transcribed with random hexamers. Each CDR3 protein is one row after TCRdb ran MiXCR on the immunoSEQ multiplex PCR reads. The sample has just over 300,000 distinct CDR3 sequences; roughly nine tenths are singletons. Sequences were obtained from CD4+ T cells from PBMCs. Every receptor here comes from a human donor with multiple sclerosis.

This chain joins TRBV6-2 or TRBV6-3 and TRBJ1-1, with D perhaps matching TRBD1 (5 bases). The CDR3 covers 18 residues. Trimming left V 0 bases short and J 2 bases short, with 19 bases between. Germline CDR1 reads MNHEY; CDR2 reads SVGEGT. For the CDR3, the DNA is TGTGCCAGCAGTTACTCGACCGGGATTCAGGGAGCTAACACTGAAGCTTTCTTT. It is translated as CASSYSTGIQGANTEAFF.

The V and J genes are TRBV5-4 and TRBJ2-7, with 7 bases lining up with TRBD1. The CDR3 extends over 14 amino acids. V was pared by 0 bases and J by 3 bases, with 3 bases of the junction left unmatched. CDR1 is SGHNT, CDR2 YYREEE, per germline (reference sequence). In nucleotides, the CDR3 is TGTGCCAGCAGCTTGGCGACAGGGAGCTACGAGCAGTACTTC. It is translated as CASSLATGSYEQYF.